This record looks at one TCR beta chain sequence and its context. A much larger clone sits a single nucleotide away, making a read error possible. This specimen comes from a study of blood T cell repertoires in COVID-19. TCRdb's copy holds only in-frame clones and misses some; the assay was immunoSEQ multiplex PCR. The sample carries over 120,000 clones, roughly 83% recorded once. The CDR3 consists of 13 residues. The germline V gene has CDR1 SGHVS and CDR2 FQNEAQ. Germline trimming cut 1 base from V and 5 bases from J; bases unmatched to any gene: 0. V and J are TRBV7-8 and TRBJ1-2; TRBD1 matches 8 bases. The sequencing sample was made of peripheral blood. The receptor was derived from a woman between 65 and 79 years old with COVID-19, enrolled during active disease. CDR3 region: CASSLGTGYGYTF. The CDR3 DNA follows: TGTGCCAGCAGCTTAGGGACAGGGTATGGCTACACCTTC. Full variable domain (missing parts from reference TRBV7-8 and TRBJ1-2): GAGVSQSPRYKVAKRGQDVALRCDPISGHVSLFWYQQALGQGPEFLTYFQNEAQLDKSGLPSDRFFAERPEGSVSTLKIQRTQQEDSAVYLCASSLGTGYGYTFGSGTRLTVV.